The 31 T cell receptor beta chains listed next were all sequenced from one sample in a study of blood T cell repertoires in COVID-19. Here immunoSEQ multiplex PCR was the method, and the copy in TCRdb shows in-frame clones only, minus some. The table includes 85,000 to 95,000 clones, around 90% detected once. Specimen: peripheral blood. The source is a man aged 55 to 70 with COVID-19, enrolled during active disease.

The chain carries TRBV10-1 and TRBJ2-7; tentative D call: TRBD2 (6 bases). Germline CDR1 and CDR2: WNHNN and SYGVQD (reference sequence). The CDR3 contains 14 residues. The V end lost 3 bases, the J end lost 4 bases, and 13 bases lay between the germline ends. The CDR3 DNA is TGCGCCAGCAGTGAAGGGGACTCACTATACGAGCAGTACTTC. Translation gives CASSEGDSLYEQYF.

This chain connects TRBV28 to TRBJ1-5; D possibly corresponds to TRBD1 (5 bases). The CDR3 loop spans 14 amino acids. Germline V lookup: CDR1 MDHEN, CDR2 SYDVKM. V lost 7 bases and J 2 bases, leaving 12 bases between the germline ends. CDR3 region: CASTLGGGNQPQHF. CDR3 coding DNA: TGTGCCAGCACCCTTGGAGGGGGCAATCAGCCCCAGCATTTT.

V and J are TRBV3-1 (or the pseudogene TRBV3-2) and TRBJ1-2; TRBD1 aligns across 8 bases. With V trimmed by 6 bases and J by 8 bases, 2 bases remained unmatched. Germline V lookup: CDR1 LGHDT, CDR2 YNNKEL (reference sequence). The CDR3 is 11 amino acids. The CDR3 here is CASSPGGGYTF. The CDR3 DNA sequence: TGTGCCAGCAGTCCAGGGGGCGGCTACACCTTC.

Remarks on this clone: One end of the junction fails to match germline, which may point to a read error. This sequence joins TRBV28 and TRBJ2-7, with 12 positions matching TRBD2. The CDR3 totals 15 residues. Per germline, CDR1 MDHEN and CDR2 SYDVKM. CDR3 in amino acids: CASNSGGTSGHPQLF. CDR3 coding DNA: TGTGCCAGCAACTCGGGAGGGACTAGCGGGCACCCCCAGCTCTTC.

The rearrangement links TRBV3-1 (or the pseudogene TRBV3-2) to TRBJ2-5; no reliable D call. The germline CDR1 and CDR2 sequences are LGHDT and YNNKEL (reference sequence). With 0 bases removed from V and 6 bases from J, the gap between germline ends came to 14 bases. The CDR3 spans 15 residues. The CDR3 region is CASSQDMATGQTQYF. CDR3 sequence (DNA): TGTGCCAGCAGCCAAGATATGGCAACTGGGCAGACCCAGTACTTC.

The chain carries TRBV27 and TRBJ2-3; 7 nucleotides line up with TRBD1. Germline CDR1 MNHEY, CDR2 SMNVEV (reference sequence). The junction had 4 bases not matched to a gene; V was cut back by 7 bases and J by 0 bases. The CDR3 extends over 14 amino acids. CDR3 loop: CASTRGQSTDTQYF. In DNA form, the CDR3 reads TGTGCCAGCACAAGGGGACAGAGCACAGATACGCAGTATTTT.

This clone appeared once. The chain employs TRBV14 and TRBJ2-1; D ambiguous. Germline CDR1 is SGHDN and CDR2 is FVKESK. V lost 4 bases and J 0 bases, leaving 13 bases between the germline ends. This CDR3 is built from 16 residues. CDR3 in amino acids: CASSPRWASSYNEQFF. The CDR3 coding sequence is TGTGCCAGCAGCCCCCGGTGGGCGAGCTCCTACAATGAGCAGTTCTTC.

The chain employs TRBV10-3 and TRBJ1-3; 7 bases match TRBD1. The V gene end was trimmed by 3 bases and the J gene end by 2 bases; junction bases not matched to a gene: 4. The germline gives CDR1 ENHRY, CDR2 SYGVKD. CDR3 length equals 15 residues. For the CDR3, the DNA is TGTGCCATCAGTGAAGACAGGGTGACTGGAAACACCATATATTTT. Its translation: CAISEDRVTGNTIYF.

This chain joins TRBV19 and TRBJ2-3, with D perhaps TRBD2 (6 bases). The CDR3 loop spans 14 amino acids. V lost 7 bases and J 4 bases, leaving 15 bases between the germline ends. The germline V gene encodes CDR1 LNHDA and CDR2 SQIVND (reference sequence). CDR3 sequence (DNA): TGTGCCAGTAACTTCGGGGGAGCGGCAGATACGCAGTATTTT. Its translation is CASNFGGAADTQYF.

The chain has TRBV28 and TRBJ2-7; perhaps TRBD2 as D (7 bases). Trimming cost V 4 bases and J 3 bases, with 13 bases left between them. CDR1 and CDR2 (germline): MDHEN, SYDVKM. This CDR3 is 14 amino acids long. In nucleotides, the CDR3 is TGTGCCAGCAGTTGGGAGCGGGACAACTACGAGCAGTACTTC. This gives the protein CASSWERDNYEQYF.

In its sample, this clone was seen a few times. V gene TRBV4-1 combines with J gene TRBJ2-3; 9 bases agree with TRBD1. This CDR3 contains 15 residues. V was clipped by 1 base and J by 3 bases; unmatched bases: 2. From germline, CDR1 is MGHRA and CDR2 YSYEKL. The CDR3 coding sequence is TGCGCCAGCAGCCAAGGGGACAGGGAGACAGATACGCAGTATTTT. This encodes CASSQGDRETDTQYF.

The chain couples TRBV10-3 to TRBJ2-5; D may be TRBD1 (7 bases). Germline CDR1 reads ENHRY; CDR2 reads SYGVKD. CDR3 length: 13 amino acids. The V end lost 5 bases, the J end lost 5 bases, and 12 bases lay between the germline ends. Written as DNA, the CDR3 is TGTGCCATCAGTCCCGCGGGACAGGAGACCCAGTACTTC. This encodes CAISPAGQETQYF.

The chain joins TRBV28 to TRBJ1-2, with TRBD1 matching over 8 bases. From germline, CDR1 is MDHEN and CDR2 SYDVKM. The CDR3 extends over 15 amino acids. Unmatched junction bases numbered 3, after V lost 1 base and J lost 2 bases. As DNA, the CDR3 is TGTGCCAGCAGTTTATTCAGGGGGCGCAACTATGGCTACACCTTC. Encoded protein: CASSLFRGRNYGYTF.

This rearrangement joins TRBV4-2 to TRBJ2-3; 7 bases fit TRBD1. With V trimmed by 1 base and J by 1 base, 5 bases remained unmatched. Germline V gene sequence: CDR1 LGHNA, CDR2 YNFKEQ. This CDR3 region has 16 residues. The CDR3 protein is CASSQVGTVGTDTQYF. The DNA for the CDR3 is TGTGCCAGCAGCCAAGTCGGGACAGTAGGCACAGATACGCAGTATTTT.

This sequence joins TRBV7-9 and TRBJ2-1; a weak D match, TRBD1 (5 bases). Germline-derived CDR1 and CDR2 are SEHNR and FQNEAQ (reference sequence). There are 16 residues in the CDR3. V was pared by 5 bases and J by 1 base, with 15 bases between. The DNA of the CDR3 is TGTGCCAGCAGCCCCCAGGGCGCGATATCCTACAATGAGCAGTTCTTC. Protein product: CASSPQGAISYNEQFF.

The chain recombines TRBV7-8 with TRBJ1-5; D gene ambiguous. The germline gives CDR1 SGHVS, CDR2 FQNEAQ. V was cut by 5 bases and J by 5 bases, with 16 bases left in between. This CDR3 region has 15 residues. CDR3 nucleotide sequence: TGTGCCAGCAGCCCCGGTTTCCTGGGAGATCAGCCCCAGCATTTT. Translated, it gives CASSPGFLGDQPQHF. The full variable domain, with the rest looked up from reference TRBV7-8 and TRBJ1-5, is GAGVSQSPRYKVAKRGQDVALRCDPISGHVSLFWYQQALGQGPEFLTYFQNEAQLDKSGLPSDRFFAERPEGSVSTLKIQRTQQEDSAVYLCASSPGFLGDQPQHFGDGTRLSIL.

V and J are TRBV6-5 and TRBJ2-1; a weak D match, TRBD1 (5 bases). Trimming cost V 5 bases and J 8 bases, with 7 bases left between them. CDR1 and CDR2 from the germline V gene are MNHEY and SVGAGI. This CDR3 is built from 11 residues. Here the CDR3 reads CASSQGYEQFF. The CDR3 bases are TGTGCCAGCAGTCAGGGCTATGAGCAGTTCTTC.

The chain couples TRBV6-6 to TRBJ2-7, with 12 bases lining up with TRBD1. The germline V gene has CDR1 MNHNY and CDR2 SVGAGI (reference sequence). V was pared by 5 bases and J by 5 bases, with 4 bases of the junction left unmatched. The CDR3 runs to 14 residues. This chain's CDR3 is CASSTGTGGDEQYF. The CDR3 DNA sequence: TGTGCCAGCAGTACCGGGACAGGGGGCGACGAGCAGTACTTC.

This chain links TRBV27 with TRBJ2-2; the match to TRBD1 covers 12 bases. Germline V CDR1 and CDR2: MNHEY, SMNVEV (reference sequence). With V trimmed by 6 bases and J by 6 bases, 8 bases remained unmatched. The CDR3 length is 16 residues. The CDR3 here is CASRRPGQGAPGELFF. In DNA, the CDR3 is TGTGCCAGCAGACGACCGGGACAGGGGGCCCCCGGGGAGCTGTTTTTT.

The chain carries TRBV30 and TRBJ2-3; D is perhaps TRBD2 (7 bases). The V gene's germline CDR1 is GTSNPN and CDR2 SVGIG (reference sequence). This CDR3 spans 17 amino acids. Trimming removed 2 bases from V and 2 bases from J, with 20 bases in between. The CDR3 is CAWSLPPAGADTDTQYF. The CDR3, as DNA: TGTGCCTGGAGTCTCCCCCCCGCGGGGGCAGACACAGATACGCAGTATTTT.

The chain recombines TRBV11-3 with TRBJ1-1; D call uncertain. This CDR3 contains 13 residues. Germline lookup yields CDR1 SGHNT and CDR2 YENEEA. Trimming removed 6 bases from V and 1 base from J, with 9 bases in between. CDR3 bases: TGTGCCAGCAGTTATACAGAGAACACTGAAGCTTTCTTT. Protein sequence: CASSYTENTEAFF.

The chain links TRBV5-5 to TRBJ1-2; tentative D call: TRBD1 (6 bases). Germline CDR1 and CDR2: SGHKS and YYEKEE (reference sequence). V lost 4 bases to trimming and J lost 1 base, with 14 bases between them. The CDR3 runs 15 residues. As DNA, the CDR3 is TGTGCCAGCAGCCAAGTAGGGGGTGTTAACTATGGCTACACCTTC. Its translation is CASSQVGGVNYGYTF.

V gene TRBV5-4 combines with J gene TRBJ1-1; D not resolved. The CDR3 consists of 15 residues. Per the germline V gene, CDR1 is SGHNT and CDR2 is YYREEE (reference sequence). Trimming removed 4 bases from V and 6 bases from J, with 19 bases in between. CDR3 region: CASSPPKAPRAEAFF. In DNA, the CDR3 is TGTGCCAGCAGCCCTCCCAAGGCCCCTCGGGCTGAAGCTTTCTTT.

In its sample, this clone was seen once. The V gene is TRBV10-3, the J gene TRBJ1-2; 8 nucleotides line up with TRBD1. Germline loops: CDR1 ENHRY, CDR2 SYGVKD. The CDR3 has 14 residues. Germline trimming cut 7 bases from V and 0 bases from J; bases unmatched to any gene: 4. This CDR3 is CAINPGQANYGYTF. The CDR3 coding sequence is TGTGCCATCAATCCGGGACAGGCTAACTATGGCTACACCTTC.

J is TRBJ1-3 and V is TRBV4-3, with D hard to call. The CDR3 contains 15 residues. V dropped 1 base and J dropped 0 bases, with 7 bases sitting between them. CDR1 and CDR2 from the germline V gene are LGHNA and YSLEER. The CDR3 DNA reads TGCGCCAGCAGCCAAGGTAGCAACTCTGGAAACACCATATATTTT. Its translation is CASSQGSNSGNTIYF.

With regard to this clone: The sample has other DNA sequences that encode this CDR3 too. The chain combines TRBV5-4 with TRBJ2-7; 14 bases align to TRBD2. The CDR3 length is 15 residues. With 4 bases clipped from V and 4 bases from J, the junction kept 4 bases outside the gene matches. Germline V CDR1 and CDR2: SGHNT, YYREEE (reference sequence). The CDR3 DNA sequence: TGTGCCAGCAGCCCGGGACTAGCGGGAGAATACGAGCAGTACTTC. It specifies CASSPGLAGEYEQYF.

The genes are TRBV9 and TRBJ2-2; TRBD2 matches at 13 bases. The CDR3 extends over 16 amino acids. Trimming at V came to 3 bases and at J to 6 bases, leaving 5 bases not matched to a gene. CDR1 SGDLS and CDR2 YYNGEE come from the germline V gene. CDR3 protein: CASSALGLAGAGELFF. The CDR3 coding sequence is TGTGCCAGCAGCGCCCTCGGACTAGCGGGAGCCGGGGAGCTGTTTTTT.

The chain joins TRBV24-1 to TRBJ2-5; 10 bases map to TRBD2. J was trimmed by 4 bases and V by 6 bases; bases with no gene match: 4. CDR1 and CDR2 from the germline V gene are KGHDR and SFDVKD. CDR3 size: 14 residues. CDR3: CATSLAGDGETQYF. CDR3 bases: TGTGCCACCAGTCTAGCGGGAGATGGAGAGACCCAGTACTTC.

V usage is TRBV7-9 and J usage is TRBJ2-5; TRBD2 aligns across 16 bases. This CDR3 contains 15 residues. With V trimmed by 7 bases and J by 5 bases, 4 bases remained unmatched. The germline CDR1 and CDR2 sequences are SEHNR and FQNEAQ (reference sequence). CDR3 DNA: TGTGCCAGCACCGGGACTAGCGGGAGGGGTGAGACCCAGTACTTC. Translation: CASTGTSGRGETQYF.

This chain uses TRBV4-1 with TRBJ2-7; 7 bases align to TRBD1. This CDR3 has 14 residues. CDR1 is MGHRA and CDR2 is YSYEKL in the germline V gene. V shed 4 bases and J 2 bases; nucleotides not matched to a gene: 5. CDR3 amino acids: CASSLRQGTYEQYF. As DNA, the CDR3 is TGCGCCAGCAGCCTTAGACAGGGAACCTACGAGCAGTACTTC.

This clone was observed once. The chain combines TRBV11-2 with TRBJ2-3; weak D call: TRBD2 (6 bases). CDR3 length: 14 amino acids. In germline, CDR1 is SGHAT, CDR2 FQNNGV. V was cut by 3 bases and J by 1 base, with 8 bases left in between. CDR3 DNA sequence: TGTGCCAGCAGCTTGGGACTGCGCACAGATACGCAGTATTTT. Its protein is CASSLGLRTDTQYF.